The 23 T cell receptor beta chains listed next were all sequenced from one sample in a study of blood T cell repertoires in COVID-19 (dated by TCRdb to the early 2020s). Library preparation was by the immunoSEQ multiplex PCR assay. Here the immuneACCESS table is served through TCRdb, limited to in-frame sequences with V and J called. Missing clones are a known gap in these copies; in checked studies unresolved V genes cover under half, and the rest lacks a known reason. The sample table shows over 150,000 clones, and around four fifths are seen once. Roughly 9.2% of the sample lies in the top ten. Specimen: peripheral blood. All receptors come from a woman of 80 years or more with active or convalescent COVID-19.

The chain carries TRBV5-4 and TRBJ2-7; 11 bases align to TRBD2. This CDR3 has 16 residues. Unmatched junction bases numbered 6, after V lost 0 bases and J lost 4 bases. Germline assignment: CDR1 SGHNT and CDR2 YYREEE (reference sequence). In DNA form, the CDR3 reads TGTGCCAGCAGCTTGGGGGTAGCGGGGGGGCCGTACGAGCAGTACTTC. It is translated as CASSLGVAGGPYEQYF.

The J gene is TRBJ1-5, the V gene TRBV12-3 or TRBV12-4; D not resolved. The length of the CDR3 is 12 residues. Trimming removed 3 bases from V and 3 bases from J, with 3 bases in between. CDR3 protein: CASSFNNQPQHF. The CDR3 coding sequence is TGTGCCAGCAGTTTTAACAATCAGCCCCAGCATTTT.

The J gene is TRBJ1-5, the V gene TRBV6-6, with D possibly being TRBD1 (6 bases). Germline-derived CDR1 and CDR2 are MNHNY and SVGAGI (reference sequence). With 7 bases removed from V and 7 bases from J, the gap between germline ends came to 14 bases. The CDR3 length is 13 residues. The CDR3 sequence is CASMLQGKQPQHF. The CDR3, as DNA: TGTGCCAGCATGCTACAGGGTAAACAGCCCCAGCATTTT.

The CDR3 nucleotides are TGTGCCAGCAGTTCCTATGGGAGGGATCCTGAAGCTTTCTTT. It translates to CASSSYGRDPEAFF. This chain uses TRBV28 with TRBJ1-1; no firm D call. The CDR3 runs to 14 residues. Looked up from germline, CDR1 is MDHEN and CDR2 is SYDVKM. Trimming left V 4 bases short and J 6 bases short, with 15 bases between. Based on the CDR3 plus reference TRBV28 and TRBJ1-1, the full variable domain is DVKVTQSSRYLVKRTGEKVFLECVQDMDHENMFWYRQDPGLGLRLIYFSYDVKMKEKGDIPEGYSVSREKKERFSLILESASTNQTSMYLCASSSYGRDPEAFFGQGTRLTVV.

V and J are TRBV14 and TRBJ2-6; D is ambiguous. V was trimmed by 1 base and J by 2 bases, leaving 9 bases between them. Per the germline V gene, CDR1 is SGHDN and CDR2 is FVKESK. The CDR3 is 16 amino acids. CDR3 coding DNA: TGTGCCAGCAGCCAAGCCGGGTGGGCTGGGGCCAACGTCCTGACTTTC. Protein sequence: CASSQAGWAGANVLTF.

V and J are TRBV5-1 and TRBJ1-1; D is uncertain. The CDR3 runs to 14 residues. Germline values: CDR1 SGHRS, CDR2 YFSETQ. Trimming took off 4 bases at V and 5 bases at J, with 15 bases between the two ends. The CDR3 DNA is TGCGCCAGCAGCCCTAGGCAGTCGGGAACTGAAGCTTTCTTT. Translation gives CASSPRQSGTEAFF. Complete variable domain (other parts from reference TRBV5-1 and TRBJ1-1): KAGVTQTPRYLIKTRGQQVTLSCSPISGHRSVSWYQQTPGQGLQFLFEYFSETQRNKGNFPGRFSGRQFSNSRSEMNVSTLELGDSALYLCASSPRQSGTEAFFGQGTRLTVV.

A few counts support this clone. The CDR3 loop is CASGRDRGEDYGYTF. The CDR3 DNA reads as TGTGCCAGCGGCCGGGACAGGGGGGAGGACTATGGCTACACCTTC. The V gene is TRBV2, the J gene TRBJ1-2, with TRBD1 matching 11 bases. Germline assignment: CDR1 SNHLY and CDR2 FYNNEI. This CDR3 has 15 residues. Trimming took 8 bases from V and 3 from J; bases not matched to a gene: 8.

Points on this clone: Other DNA sequences within the sample encode an identical CDR3. V is TRBV9 and J is TRBJ1-2, with 8 bases matching TRBD1. Per germline, CDR1 SGDLS and CDR2 YYNGEE. The V and J ends lost 0 bases and 4 bases, in that order; junction bases with no gene match: 2. The CDR3 contains 14 residues. CDR3 amino acids: CASSVDGTGYGYTF. CDR3 bases: TGTGCCAGCAGCGTAGATGGGACAGGCTATGGCTACACCTTC.

In its sample, this clone was seen once. The chain joins TRBV7-2 to TRBJ2-7; a possible D gene is TRBD1 (6 bases). The CDR3 is 13 residues long. Germline V gene lookup returns CDR1 SGHTA and CDR2 FQGNSA. The V gene lost 2 bases and the J gene lost 4 bases, with 9 bases spanning the gap. The CDR3 loop is CASSLNQGYEQYF. The CDR3, as DNA: TGTGCCAGCAGCTTAAACCAGGGGTACGAGCAGTACTTC. Looking up the rest from reference TRBV7-2 and TRBJ2-7 gives the full variable domain: GAGVSQSPSNKVTEKGKDVELRCDPISGHTALYWYRQSLGQGLEFLIYFQGNSAPDKSGLPSDRFSAERTGGSVSTLTIQRTQQEDSAVYLCASSLNQGYEQYFGPGTRLTVT.

The gene calls are TRBV14 and TRBJ1-2; D remains ambiguous. Germline CDR1 and CDR2: SGHDN and FVKESK. Trimming cost V 4 bases and J 7 bases, with 22 bases left between them. CDR3 length equals 16 residues. The CDR3 protein is CASSRRNPTQEGGYTF. Written as DNA, the CDR3 is TGTGCCAGCAGCCGAAGAAATCCCACCCAGGAGGGTGGCTACACCTTC.

The chain joins TRBV7-9 to TRBJ2-2; 9 nucleotides line up with TRBD2. This CDR3 region has 16 residues. Unmatched junction bases numbered 7, after V lost 4 bases and J lost 4 bases. Per the germline V gene, CDR1 is SEHNR and CDR2 is FQNEAQ (reference sequence). This chain's CDR3 is CASSSPGLALTGELFF. The CDR3 DNA reads as TGTGCCAGCAGCTCTCCGGGACTAGCCCTCACCGGGGAGCTGTTTTTT.

This chain joins TRBV12-3 or TRBV12-4 and TRBJ2-1; D gene uncertain. Trimming left V 4 bases short and J 9 bases short, with 10 bases between. This CDR3 comprises 12 residues. The CDR3 coding sequence is TGTGCCAGCAGTTCCCAGGTGGGTGAGCAGTTCTTC. Protein sequence: CASSSQVGEQFF.

The chain combines TRBV4-1 with TRBJ2-3; TRBD2 agrees at 13 bases. Germline loops: CDR1 MGHRA, CDR2 YSYEKL. Trimming took 0 bases from V and 4 from J; bases not matched to a gene: 10. CDR3 length: 19 residues. In nucleotides, the CDR3 is TGCGCCAGCAGCCAAGATTTTGGCCTACTAGCGGGGGGGTCAGATACGCAGTATTTT. It specifies CASSQDFGLLAGGSDTQYF.

The chain links TRBV3-1 (or the pseudogene TRBV3-2) to TRBJ1-3; tentative D call: TRBD1 (5 bases). The CDR3 sequence is 14 residues long. The ends were cut back, 5 bases at V and 3 bases at J, with 11 bases in the middle. The germline V gene encodes CDR1 LGHDT and CDR2 YNNKEL (reference sequence). This CDR3 reads CASSTPGDGNTIYF. CDR3 nucleotides: TGTGCCAGCAGCACCCCGGGGGATGGAAACACCATATATTTT.

V and J are TRBV10-1 and TRBJ2-1; 8 bases match TRBD2. CDR3 size: 16 residues. CDR1 WNHNN and CDR2 SYGVQD come from the germline V gene (reference sequence). The ends lost 0 bases at V and 4 bases at J; junction bases unmatched: 5. CDR3 region: CASSESIAGKYNEQFF. The CDR3 DNA sequence: TGCGCCAGCAGTGAGTCGATAGCGGGAAAATACAATGAGCAGTTCTTC.

The chain combines TRBV3-1 (or the pseudogene TRBV3-2) with TRBJ2-1; TRBD2 matches 11 bases. Germline CDR1 is LGHDT and CDR2 is YNNKEL (reference sequence). This CDR3 region has 15 residues. V gave up 4 bases and J gave up 4 bases; unmatched junction bases: 3. This chain's CDR3 is CASSPTSGSYNEQFF. In nucleotides, the CDR3 is TGTGCCAGCAGCCCTACTAGCGGGAGTTACAATGAGCAGTTCTTC.

In this sample, this clone turned up once. This sequence joins TRBV6-6 and TRBJ1-1, with D hard to call. CDR1 MNHNY and CDR2 SVGAGI come from the germline V gene (reference sequence). V lost 4 bases and J lost 6, with 9 bases in between. The CDR3 totals 12 residues. This CDR3 reads CASSSFQAEAFF. The CDR3 DNA reads TGTGCCAGCAGTTCCTTCCAGGCTGAAGCTTTCTTT.

The chain couples TRBV19 to TRBJ1-2, with no clear D. The CDR3 has 13 residues. Trimming took off 0 bases at V and 8 bases at J, with 10 bases between the two ends. Germline V lookup: CDR1 LNHDA, CDR2 SQIVND (reference sequence). The CDR3 sequence is CASSIERGRGYTF. The CDR3 DNA follows: TGTGCCAGTAGTATAGAAAGAGGGAGAGGCTACACCTTC.

V is TRBV7-9 and J is TRBJ1-1; D perhaps matches TRBD1 (5 bases). The CDR3 spans 14 residues. V gave up 3 bases and J gave up 4 bases, with 12 bases separating them. Germline CDR1 reads SEHNR; CDR2 reads FQNEAQ (reference sequence). The CDR3 here is CASSLGQSSTEAFF. For the CDR3, the DNA is TGTGCCAGCAGCTTGGGGCAGTCGAGCACTGAAGCTTTCTTT.

The chain carries TRBV29-1 and TRBJ1-1; 7 bases fit TRBD1. Germline V gives CDR1 SQVTM, CDR2 ANQGSEA. The CDR3 contains 14 residues. Germline trimming cut 7 bases from V and 0 bases from J; bases unmatched to any gene: 8. The CDR3 protein is CSASGQLMNTEAFF. The CDR3 DNA reads TGCAGCGCTTCGGGACAGCTAATGAACACTGAAGCTTTCTTT.

This sequence joins TRBV6-5 and TRBJ1-3, with 7 bases that match TRBD1. The CDR3 is 15 residues long. V lost 5 bases and J lost 0; bases outside the gene matches: 4. Germline CDR1 is MNHEY and CDR2 is SVGAGI. The CDR3: CASSRDRDSGNTIYF. CDR3 nucleotide sequence: TGTGCCAGCAGTAGAGACAGGGACTCTGGAAACACCATATATTTT.

This chain uses TRBV19 with TRBJ1-3; TRBD1 matches 8 bases. This CDR3 has 19 amino acids. The ends lost 3 bases at V and 0 bases at J; junction bases unmatched: 13. Germline-derived CDR1 and CDR2 are LNHDA and SQIVND (reference sequence). In DNA form, the CDR3 reads TGTGCCAGTAGTATCCCAACAGGGGGTACTTACTTCTCTGGAAACACCATATATTTT. It is translated as CASSIPTGGTYFSGNTIYF.

CDR3 DNA sequence: TGTGCCAGCAGTTTAGACAGGACCCAGCCCCAGCATTTT. This sequence encodes CASSLDRTQPQHF. The V and J genes are TRBV12-3 or TRBV12-4 and TRBJ1-5, with D perhaps matching TRBD1 (5 bases). The CDR3 length is 13 residues. V lost 1 base to trimming and J lost 7 bases, with 8 bases between them.